This T cell receptor (beta chain) was retrieved from a study of T cell responses to AZD1222 COVID-19 vaccine. General observations from the study: Spike regions recognized by vaccine-associated CD4 TCRs spanned the protein, led by 160-218 and 743-854. Of the AZD1222 recipients, only five to seven were seropositive at baseline.

As to this clone: Antigen unknown.

Using immunoSEQ multiplex PCR, the repertoire was profiled, and TCRdb retains in-frame clones only, with some absent. The data contain 160,000 or so clones, 85% to 90% of them seen just once; the ten biggest clones take up approximately 4.5%. The receptor was isolated from an adult who received the AZD1222 COVID-19 vaccine. The source was peripheral blood, collected 28 days after the second AZD1222 dose.

The CDR3 here is CASRRDSRSPPLHF. CDR3 coding DNA: TGTGCCAGCAGAAGGGACAGCCGGTCGCCACCCCTCCACTTT. The rearrangement links TRBV6-5 to TRBJ1-6; the match to TRBD1 covers 7 bases. CDR1 is MNHEY, CDR2 SVGAGI, per germline. With 6 bases clipped from V and 11 bases from J, the junction kept 10 bases outside the gene matches. CDR3 length: 14 residues.